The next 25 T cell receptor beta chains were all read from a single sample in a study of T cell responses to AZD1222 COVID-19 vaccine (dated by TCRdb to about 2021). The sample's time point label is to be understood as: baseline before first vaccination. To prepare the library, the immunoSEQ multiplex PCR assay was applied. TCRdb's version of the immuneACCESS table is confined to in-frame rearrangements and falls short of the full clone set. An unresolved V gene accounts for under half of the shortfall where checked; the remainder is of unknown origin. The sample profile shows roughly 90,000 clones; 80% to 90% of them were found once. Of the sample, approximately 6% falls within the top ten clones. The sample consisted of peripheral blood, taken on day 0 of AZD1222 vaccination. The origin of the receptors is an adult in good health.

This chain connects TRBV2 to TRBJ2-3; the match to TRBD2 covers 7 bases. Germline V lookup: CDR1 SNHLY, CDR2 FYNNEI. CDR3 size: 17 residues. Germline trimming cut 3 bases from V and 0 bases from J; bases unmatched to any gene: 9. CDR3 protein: CASSDASSGSSTDTQYF. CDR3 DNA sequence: TGTGCCAGCAGTGACGCCTCTAGCGGCAGTAGCACAGATACGCAGTATTTT. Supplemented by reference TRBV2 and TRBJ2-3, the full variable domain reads EPEVTQTPSHQVTQMGQEVILRCVPISNHLYFYWYRQILGQKVEFLVSFYNNEISEKSEIFDDQFSVERPDGSNFTLKIRSTKLEDSAMYFCASSDASSGSSTDTQYFGPGTRLTVL.

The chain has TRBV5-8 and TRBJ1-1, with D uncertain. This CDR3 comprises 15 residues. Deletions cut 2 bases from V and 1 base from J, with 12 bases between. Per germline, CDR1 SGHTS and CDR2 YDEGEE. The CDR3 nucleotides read TGTGCCAGCAGCTTCGACCGCGGCGGGAACACTGAAGCTTTCTTT. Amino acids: CASSFDRGGNTEAFF.

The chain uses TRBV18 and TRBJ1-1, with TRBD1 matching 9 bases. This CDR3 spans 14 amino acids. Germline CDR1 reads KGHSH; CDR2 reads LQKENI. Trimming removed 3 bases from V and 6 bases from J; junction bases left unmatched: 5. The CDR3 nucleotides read TGTGCCAGCTCACCGGGACAGGGACGTGCTGAAGCTTTCTTT. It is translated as CASSPGQGRAEAFF.

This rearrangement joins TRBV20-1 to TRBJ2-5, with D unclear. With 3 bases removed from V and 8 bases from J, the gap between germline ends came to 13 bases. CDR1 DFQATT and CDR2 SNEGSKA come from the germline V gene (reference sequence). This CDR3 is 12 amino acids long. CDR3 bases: TGCAGTGCTAGTTTGGGGATTTCCACCCAGTACTTC. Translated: CSASLGISTQYF.

The chain's CDR3 is CASSLAGTAGLFF. The DNA of the CDR3 is TGTGCCAGCAGCCTGGCAGGGACGGCGGGACTGTTTTTT. J is TRBJ1-4 and V is TRBV12-3 or TRBV12-4; maybe TRBD1 (5 bases). This CDR3 is 13 amino acids long. Deletions cut 6 bases from V and 13 bases from J, with 18 bases between.

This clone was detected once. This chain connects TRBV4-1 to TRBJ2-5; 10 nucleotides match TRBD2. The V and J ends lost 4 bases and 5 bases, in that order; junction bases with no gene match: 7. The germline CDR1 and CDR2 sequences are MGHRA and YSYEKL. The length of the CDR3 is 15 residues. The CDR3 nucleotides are TGCGCCAGCAGCCCCCAGCGGGAGGGAAGGGAGACCCAGTACTTC. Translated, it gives CASSPQREGRETQYF.

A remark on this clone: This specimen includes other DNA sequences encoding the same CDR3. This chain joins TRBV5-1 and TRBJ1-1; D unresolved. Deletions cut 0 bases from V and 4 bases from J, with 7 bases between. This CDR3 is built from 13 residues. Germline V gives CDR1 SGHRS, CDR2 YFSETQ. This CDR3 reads CASSLVGSTEAFF. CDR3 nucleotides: TGCGCCAGCAGCTTGGTCGGGTCCACTGAAGCTTTCTTT.

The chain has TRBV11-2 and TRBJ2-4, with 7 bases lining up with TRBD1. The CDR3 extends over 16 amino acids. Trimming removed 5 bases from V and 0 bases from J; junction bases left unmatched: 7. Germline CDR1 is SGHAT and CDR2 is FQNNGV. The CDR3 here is CASSKQGSLAKNIQYF. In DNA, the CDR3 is TGTGCCAGCAGCAAACAGGGGAGTCTAGCCAAAAACATTCAGTACTTC.

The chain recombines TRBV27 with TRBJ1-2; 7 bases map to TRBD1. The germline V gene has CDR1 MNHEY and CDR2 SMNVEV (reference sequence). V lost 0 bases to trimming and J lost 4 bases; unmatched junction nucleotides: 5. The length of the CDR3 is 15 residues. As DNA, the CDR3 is TGTGCCAGCAGTTTATCGAAGGGGGCGAGCTATGGCTACACCTTC. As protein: CASSLSKGASYGYTF.

CDR3 DNA sequence: TGTGCCTGGAGTGTTAAACGGACTAGCGGGAGGAATGAGCAGTTCTTC. This encodes CAWSVKRTSGRNEQFF. J is TRBJ2-1 and V is TRBV30, with 14 bases aligning to TRBD2. The CDR3 covers 16 residues. Germline V lookup: CDR1 GTSNPN, CDR2 SVGIG (reference sequence). Trimming at V came to 0 bases and at J to 7 bases, leaving 5 bases not matched to a gene.

The CDR3 protein is CASSLALGAGGNTIYF. The CDR3 region has the DNA TGTGCCAGCAGCTTAGCGTTGGGGGCTGGAGGAAACACCATATATTTT. The chain links TRBV7-9 to TRBJ1-3; weak D call: TRBD1 (6 bases). The V end lost 0 bases, the J end lost 4 bases, and 13 bases lay between the germline ends. There are 16 residues in the CDR3. Germline CDR1 is SEHNR and CDR2 is FQNEAQ (reference sequence).

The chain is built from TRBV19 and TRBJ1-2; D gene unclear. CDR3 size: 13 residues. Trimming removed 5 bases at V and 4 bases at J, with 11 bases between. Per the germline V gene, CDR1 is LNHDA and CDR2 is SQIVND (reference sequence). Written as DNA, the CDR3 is TGTGCCAGTAGTTCTCAGCCCTTCTATGGCTACACCTTC. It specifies CASSSQPFYGYTF.

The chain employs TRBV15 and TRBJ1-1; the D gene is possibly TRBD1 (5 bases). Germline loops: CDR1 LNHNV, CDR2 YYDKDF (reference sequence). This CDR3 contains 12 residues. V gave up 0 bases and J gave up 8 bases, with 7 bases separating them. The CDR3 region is CATSRDRAEAFF. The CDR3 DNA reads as TGTGCCACCAGCAGAGACAGGGCGGAAGCTTTCTTT.

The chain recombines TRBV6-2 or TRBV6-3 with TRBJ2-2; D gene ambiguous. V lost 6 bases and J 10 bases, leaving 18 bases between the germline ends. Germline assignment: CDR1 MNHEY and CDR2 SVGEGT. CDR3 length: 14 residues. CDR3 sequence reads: CASSPHWSVEELFF. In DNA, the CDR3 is TGTGCCAGCAGCCCCCATTGGAGCGTCGAGGAGCTGTTTTTT.

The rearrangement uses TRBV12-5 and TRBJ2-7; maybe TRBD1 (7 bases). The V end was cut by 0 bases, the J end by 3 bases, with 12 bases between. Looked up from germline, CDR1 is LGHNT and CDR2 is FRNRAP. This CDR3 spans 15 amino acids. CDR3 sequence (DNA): TGTGCTAGTGGTTTGGTGGAGGGGGCTTTCTACGAGCAGTACTTC. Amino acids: CASGLVEGAFYEQYF.

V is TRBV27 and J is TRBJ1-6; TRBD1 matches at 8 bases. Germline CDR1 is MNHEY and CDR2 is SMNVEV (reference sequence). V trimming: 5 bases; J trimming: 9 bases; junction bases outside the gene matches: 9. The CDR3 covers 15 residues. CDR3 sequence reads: CASSPRTGLGSPLHF. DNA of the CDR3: TGTGCCAGCAGTCCAAGGACAGGGTTGGGTTCACCCCTCCACTTT.

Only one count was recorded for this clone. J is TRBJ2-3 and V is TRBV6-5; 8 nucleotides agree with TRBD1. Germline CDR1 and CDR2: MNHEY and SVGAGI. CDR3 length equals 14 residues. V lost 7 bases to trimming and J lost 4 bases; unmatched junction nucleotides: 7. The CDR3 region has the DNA TGTGCCAGCATTGGGACCAGGGGGCCAGATACGCAGTATTTT. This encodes CASIGTRGPDTQYF.

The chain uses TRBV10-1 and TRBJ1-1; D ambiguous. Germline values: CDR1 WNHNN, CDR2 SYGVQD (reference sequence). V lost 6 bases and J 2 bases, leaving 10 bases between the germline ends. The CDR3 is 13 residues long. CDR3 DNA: TGCGCCAGCAGGATGGACGGAAACACTGAAGCTTTCTTT. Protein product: CASRMDGNTEAFF.

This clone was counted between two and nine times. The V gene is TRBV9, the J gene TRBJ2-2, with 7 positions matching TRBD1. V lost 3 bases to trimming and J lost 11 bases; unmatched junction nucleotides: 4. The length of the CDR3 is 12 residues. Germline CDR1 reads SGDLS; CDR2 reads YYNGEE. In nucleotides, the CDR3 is TGTGCCAGCAGCGCAAGGGGGCGCGAGCTGTTTTTT. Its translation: CASSARGRELFF.

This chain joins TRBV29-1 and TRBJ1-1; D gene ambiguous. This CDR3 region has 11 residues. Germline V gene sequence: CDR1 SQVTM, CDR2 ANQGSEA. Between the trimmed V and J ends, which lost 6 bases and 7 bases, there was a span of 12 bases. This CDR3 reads CSVRSGFEAFF. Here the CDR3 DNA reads TGCAGCGTAAGGTCGGGATTTGAAGCTTTCTTT.

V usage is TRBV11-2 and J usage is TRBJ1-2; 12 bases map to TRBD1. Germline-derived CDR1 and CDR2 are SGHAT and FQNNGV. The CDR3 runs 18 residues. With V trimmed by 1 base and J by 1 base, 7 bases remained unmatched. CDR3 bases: TGTGCCAGCAGCTTAGCCGGGACAGGGGGCACCCATAACTATGGCTACACCTTC. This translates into CASSLAGTGGTHNYGYTF.

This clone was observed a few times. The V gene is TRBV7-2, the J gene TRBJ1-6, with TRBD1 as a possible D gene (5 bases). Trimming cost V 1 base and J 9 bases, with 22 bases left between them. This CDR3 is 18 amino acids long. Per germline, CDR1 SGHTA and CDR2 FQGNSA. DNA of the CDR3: TGTGCCAGCAGCTTAGACTCAATGGGGGGATCGATGGGTTCACCCCTCCACTTT. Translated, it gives CASSLDSMGGSMGSPLHF.

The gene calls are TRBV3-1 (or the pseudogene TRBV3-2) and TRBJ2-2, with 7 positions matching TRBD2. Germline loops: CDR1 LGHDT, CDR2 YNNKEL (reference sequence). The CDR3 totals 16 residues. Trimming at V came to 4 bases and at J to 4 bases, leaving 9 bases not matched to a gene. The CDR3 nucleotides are TGTGCCAGCAGCCCCCGTGGGGTAGCGGGCACCGGGGAGCTGTTTTTT. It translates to CASSPRGVAGTGELFF.

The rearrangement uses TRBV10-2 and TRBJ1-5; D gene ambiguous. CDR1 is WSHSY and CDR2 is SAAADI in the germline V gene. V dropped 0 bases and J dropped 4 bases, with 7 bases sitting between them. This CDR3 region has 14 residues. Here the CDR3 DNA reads TGCGCCAGCAGTGAGTCCGACGGAAATCAGCCCCAGCATTTT. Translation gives CASSESDGNQPQHF.

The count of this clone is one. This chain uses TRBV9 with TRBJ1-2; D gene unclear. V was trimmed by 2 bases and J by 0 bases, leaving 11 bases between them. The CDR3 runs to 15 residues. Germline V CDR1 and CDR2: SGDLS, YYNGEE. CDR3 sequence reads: CASSVGVGANYGYTF. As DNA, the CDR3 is TGTGCCAGCAGCGTCGGAGTTGGGGCTAACTATGGCTACACCTTC.